The present T cell receptor (beta chain) was sequenced within a study of cytomegalovirus exposure and HLA in healthy donors. In the PCR, 60 Vbeta and 13 Jbeta primers were used. This table comes from immunoSEQ multiplex PCR, and its TCRdb copy is limited to in-frame clones, with some not included. Of around 50,000 clones in the sample, less than 85% were seen once. CDR3 length: 14 residues. The ends lost 6 bases at V and 6 bases at J; junction bases unmatched: 11. Germline V CDR1 and CDR2: MDHEN, SYDVKM. The chain combines TRBV28 with TRBJ2-7; 7 nucleotides align to TRBD1. The sequence came from a man aged 25 to 45 in good health and CMV-seropositive. Source material: PBMCs. Here the CDR3 reads CASSSTGVVFEQYF. The CDR3 DNA follows: TGTGCCAGCAGCTCTACAGGGGTCGTCTTCGAGCAGTACTTC. Filled out from reference TRBV28 and TRBJ2-7, the complete variable domain reads DVKVTQSSRYLVKRTGEKVFLECVQDMDHENMFWYRQDPGLGLRLIYFSYDVKMKEKGDIPEGYSVSREKKERFSLILESASTNQTSMYLCASSSTGVVFEQYFGPGTRLTVT.